Following are 15 T cell receptor beta chains from one sample sequenced in a study of T cells after yellow fever vaccination. From the 5' RACE reads, TCRdb called clonotypes with MiXCR, one entry per CDR3 protein. This table has hundreds of thousands of distinct CDR3 sequences, 9% to 15% appearing once. The sample in question was PBMCs, obtained on the day of the yellow fever booster vaccination. These receptors all stem from a man in his thirties or forties who received the YFV17D yellow fever vaccine.

This clonotype has more than one count but fewer than ten. The chain joins TRBV29-1 to TRBJ2-7, with D perhaps being TRBD1 or TRBD2 (5 bases each). Trimming removed 7 bases at V and 4 bases at J, with 29 bases between. Germline CDR1 is SQVTM and CDR2 is ANQGSEA. The CDR3 is 17 residues long. The CDR3 is CSAVAHPGASVFYEQYF. CDR3 in DNA: TGCAGCGCCGTTGCTCACCCCGGGGCGTCGGTCTTTTACGAGCAGTACTTC.

This sequence joins TRBV7-9 and TRBJ2-1; TRBD2 aligns across 9 bases. The CDR3 consists of 15 residues. Germline CDR1 SEHNR, CDR2 FQNEAQ (reference sequence). V trimming: 3 bases; J trimming: 8 bases; junction bases outside the gene matches: 8. The CDR3 sequence: CASSLPSGRYDEQFF. The CDR3 nucleotides are TGTGCCAGCAGCTTGCCAAGCGGGAGGTATGATGAGCAGTTCTTC.

This clonotype was seen more than once but under ten times. The chain has TRBV29-1 and TRBJ2-5; TRBD1 matches at 8 bases. CDR1 SQVTM and CDR2 ANQGSEA come from the germline V gene. V was clipped by 6 bases and J by 3 bases; unmatched bases: 9. The CDR3 loop spans 14 amino acids. The CDR3 coding sequence is TGCAGCGTCACCGGGACAGGCCAAAAAGAGACCCAGTACTTC. Translated: CSVTGTGQKETQYF.

This clonotype showed up just a few times. A junction boundary mismatches the germline segment, possibly from a read error. V usage is TRBV7-7 and J usage is TRBJ2-5; maybe TRBD1 (5 bases). CDR3 size: 13 residues. CDR1 SSHAT and CDR2 FNYEAQ come from the germline V gene (reference sequence). CDR3 coding DNA: TGTGCTAGCAGCTTTACAGGCTCCGAGACCCAGTACTTC. As protein: CASSFTGSETQYF.

This clonotype was found a few times. V and J are TRBV5-4 and TRBJ2-5; 7 bases are a match to TRBD2. V was pared by 3 bases and J by 10 bases, with 6 bases of the junction left unmatched. In germline, CDR1 is SGHNT, CDR2 YYREEE (reference sequence). The CDR3 extends over 12 amino acids. CDR3 amino acids: CASSSQSSGQYF. In DNA, the CDR3 is TGTGCCAGCAGCTCCCAATCTAGCGGCCAGTACTTC.

The table lists this clonotype with a few counts. This chain links TRBV20-1 with TRBJ1-1; TRBD1 agrees at 7 bases. This CDR3 spans 13 amino acids. Germline values: CDR1 DFQATT, CDR2 SNEGSKA (reference sequence). Trimming removed 7 bases from V and 1 base from J; junction bases left unmatched: 6. The CDR3 DNA reads TGCAGTGTTTTCGGGACAGAGAACACTGAAGCTTTCTTT. Translating it yields CSVFGTENTEAFF.

A few counts support this clonotype. This chain uses TRBV7-9 with TRBJ2-3, with D uncertain. V lost 0 bases and J 9 bases, leaving 13 bases between the germline ends. This CDR3 region has 14 residues. The germline gives CDR1 SEHNR, CDR2 FQNEAQ (reference sequence). The CDR3 sequence is CASSLAGREGTQYF. The CDR3 DNA is TGTGCCAGCAGCTTAGCGGGAAGGGAAGGGACGCAGTATTTT.

The DNA of the CDR3 is TGCGCCAGCAGCACACCTTCTCGGGGGGCAAACGAGCAGTACTTC. Its translation is CASSTPSRGANEQYF. This sequence joins TRBV10-1 and TRBJ2-7; D may be TRBD2 (7 bases). This CDR3 region has 15 residues. Germline-derived CDR1 and CDR2 are WNHNN and SYGVQD (reference sequence). The germline V and J ends were trimmed by 6 bases and 5 bases, with 20 bases remaining between them.

The chain uses TRBV27 and TRBJ2-2, with TRBD2 as a possible D gene (7 bases). This CDR3 has 15 residues. V lost 1 base and J lost 5, with 11 bases in between. From germline, CDR1 is MNHEY and CDR2 SMNVEV (reference sequence). The CDR3 DNA is TGTGCCAGCAGTTTATTAGGGGGGGGGACCGGGGAGCTGTTTTTT. This codes for CASSLLGGGTGELFF.

This clonotype has only a few counts. The chain joins TRBV29-1 to TRBJ1-2; D may be TRBD1 (5 bases). This CDR3 spans 14 amino acids. Trimming pared 0 bases from V and 8 bases from J, leaving 16 bases between. CDR1 is SQVTM and CDR2 is ANQGSEA in the germline V gene. The CDR3 loop is CSVEEGRVRGGYTF. CDR3 nucleotide sequence: TGCAGCGTTGAAGAGGGTCGGGTGAGGGGAGGCTACACCTTC.

Only a few counts were recorded for this clonotype. V is TRBV12-3 or TRBV12-4 and J is TRBJ2-3; 7 nucleotides agree with TRBD2. The junction had 9 bases not matched to a gene; V was cut back by 0 bases and J by 3 bases. The CDR3 spans 17 residues. The DNA for the CDR3 is TGTGCCAGCAGTTTAGCCACTACGGGCGGGAGAACAGATACGCAGTATTTT. It encodes CASSLATTGGRTDTQYF.

To note about this clonotype: A much larger clone differs by one base, so this may be a read error. The rearrangement uses TRBV12-3 or TRBV12-4 and TRBJ2-7; D is unresolved. The CDR3 is 11 residues long. The CDR3 here is CASSRAYEHYF. The CDR3 nucleotides are TGTGCCAGCAGCCGAGCCTACGAGCATTACTTC.

The genes are TRBV5-1 and TRBJ2-7, with D possibly being TRBD1 (6 bases). This CDR3 is 14 amino acids long. Germline V gene sequence: CDR1 SGHRS, CDR2 YFSETQ. The V and J ends lost 4 bases and 3 bases respectively, with 14 bases between them. The CDR3 spells CASSPAQGLYEQYF. CDR3 sequence (DNA): TGCGCCAGCAGCCCCGCACAGGGTCTCTACGAGCAGTACTTC.

This clonotype was seen only a few times. This sequence joins TRBV20-1 and TRBJ2-5; tentatively, D is TRBD2 (5 bases). The CDR3 sequence is 13 residues long. V dropped 1 base and J dropped 5 bases, with 11 bases sitting between them. Germline loops: CDR1 DFQATT, CDR2 SNEGSKA (reference sequence). CDR3 DNA sequence: TGCAGTGCTAGAGGAGTCGGCGGGGAGACCCAGTACTTC. Residues: CSARGVGGETQYF.

Only a few counts were recorded for this clonotype. CDR3 bases: TGCAGTGCTAGAGGGGGGGGGCAAGAGACCCAGTACTTC. Translated: CSARGGGQETQYF. The chain employs TRBV20-1 and TRBJ2-5; 7 bases fit TRBD2. Germline loops: CDR1 DFQATT, CDR2 SNEGSKA (reference sequence). The CDR3 has 13 amino acids. V lost 1 base, J lost 2 bases, and 1 base stayed unmatched.